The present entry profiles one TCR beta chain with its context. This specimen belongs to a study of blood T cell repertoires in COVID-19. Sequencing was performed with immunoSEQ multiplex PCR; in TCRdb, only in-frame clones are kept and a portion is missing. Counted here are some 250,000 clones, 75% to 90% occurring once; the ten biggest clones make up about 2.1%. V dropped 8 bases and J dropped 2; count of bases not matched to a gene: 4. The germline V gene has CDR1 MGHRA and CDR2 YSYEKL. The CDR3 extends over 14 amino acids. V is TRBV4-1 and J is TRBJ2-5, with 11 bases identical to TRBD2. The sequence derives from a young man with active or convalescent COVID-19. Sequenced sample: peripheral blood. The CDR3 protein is CASSGLAAQETQYF. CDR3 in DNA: TGCGCCAGCTCGGGACTAGCGGCACAAGAGACCCAGTACTTC.